This T cell receptor beta chain was retrieved from a study of blood T cell repertoires in COVID-19. Across the study: Sites across the United States, Italy and Spain contributed samples from acute and convalescent COVID-19. From T cells, B-cell-depleted T cells, or PBMCs came the material, which was cDNA or gDNA.

In the original workflow: Reference gene primer amplification in the assay estimated nucleated cell counts. Assay used: immunoSEQ multiplex PCR; TCRdb lists only in-frame clones, some missing. D and trimming were read from the DNA, whereas the V and J calls and clone size are those reported in that table. The table has about 260,000 clones, about four fifths seen once. The CDR3 spans 15 residues. V was pared by 4 bases and J by 5 bases, with 7 bases of the junction left unmatched. Germline values: CDR1 KGHSH, CDR2 LQKENI. This chain connects TRBV18 to TRBJ2-3; the match to TRBD2 covers 9 bases. Input material: peripheral blood. The clonotype was recovered from a woman between 45 and 60 years old who had recovered from COVID-19. This CDR3 is CASSRASGMGDTQYF. The CDR3 nucleotides read TGTGCCAGCTCACGGGCTAGCGGGATGGGAGATACGCAGTATTTT.